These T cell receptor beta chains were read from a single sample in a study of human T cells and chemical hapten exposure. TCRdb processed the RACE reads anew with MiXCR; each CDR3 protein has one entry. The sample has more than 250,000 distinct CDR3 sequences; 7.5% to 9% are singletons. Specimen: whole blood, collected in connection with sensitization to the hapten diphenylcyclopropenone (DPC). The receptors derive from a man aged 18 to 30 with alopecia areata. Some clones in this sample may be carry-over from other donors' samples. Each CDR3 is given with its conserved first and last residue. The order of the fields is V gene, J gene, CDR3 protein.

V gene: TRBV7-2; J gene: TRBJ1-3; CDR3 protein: CASSSWTGVGNTIYF
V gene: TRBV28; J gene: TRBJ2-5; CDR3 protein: CASRETGGAETQYF
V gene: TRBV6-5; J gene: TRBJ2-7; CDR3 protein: CASSYPNPRTGVYEQYF
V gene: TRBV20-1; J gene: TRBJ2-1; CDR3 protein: CSASIGQARNEQFF
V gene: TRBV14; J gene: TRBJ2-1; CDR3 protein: CASSQVRGTAYNEQFF
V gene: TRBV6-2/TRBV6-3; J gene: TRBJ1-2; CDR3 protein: CASSYGRGNYGYTF
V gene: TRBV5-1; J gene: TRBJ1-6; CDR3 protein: CASSFQGSPLHF
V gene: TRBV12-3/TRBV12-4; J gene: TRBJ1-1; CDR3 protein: CASAPGHIDTEAFF
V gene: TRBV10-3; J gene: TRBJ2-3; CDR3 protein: CAISESTSTDTQYF
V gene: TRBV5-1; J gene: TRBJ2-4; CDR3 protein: CASSPDRGRDIQYF
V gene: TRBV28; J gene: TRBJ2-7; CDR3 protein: CASRGTVSYEQYF
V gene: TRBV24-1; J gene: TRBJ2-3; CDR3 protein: CATSEPKPWGTDTQYF
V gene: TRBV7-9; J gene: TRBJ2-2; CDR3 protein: CARRFSANTGELFF